The table lists the clone carrying this T cell receptor (beta chain) with a few counts. Its target is not known. The investigators amplified TCR beta CDR3 regions from RNA transcripts. During a first-round RT-PCR of the TCR CDR3, the HTBI primer set was used. One entry per CDR3 protein, called by TCRdb with MiXCR from the multiplex PCR reads. Among roughly 600,000 distinct CDR3 sequences listed, more than 14% were seen once. The data stem from a study of T cells in Graves' hyperthyroidism and ophthalmopathy. Notes on the study in general: A median about 6 months before onset, the model predicted ophthalmopathy.

Used for diagnoses were clinical symptoms, serum thyroxine and TRAb, thyroid ultrasound and orbital computed tomography. Out of approximately 10 ml of fresh peripheral blood came the PBMCs. V shed 0 bases and J shed 5 bases, with 8 bases lying between them. CDR1 is LGHNA, CDR2 YNFKEQ, per germline. This CDR3 contains 14 residues. Material for sequencing was blood. This TCR derives from a woman aged 45-60 years with Graves' ophthalmopathy. The gene calls are TRBV4-2 and TRBJ2-1; possibly TRBD1 for D (5 bases). CDR3 sequence reads: CASSQDARDNEQFF. CDR3 in DNA: TGTGCCAGCAGCCAAGATGCCAGGGACAATGAGCAGTTCTTC.